The TCR beta chain described here comes from a study of PD-1 blockade in classical Hodgkin lymphoma. Comment on this clone: The antigen is undetermined.

Findings and caveats of the study: Unlike CD8+ TCR diversity, which did not rise significantly by C4D1, CD4+ TCR diversity did. Exclusion was applied to patients who started nivolumab under 1 year after ASCT. Patients with a complete response exhibited baseline diversity comparable to newly diagnosed patients.

After removal of 3 bases from V and 0 bases from J, the junction contained 6 bases not matched to a gene. CDR1 is MRHNA and CDR2 is SNTAGT in the germline V gene. This CDR3 spans 16 amino acids. The time point was: cycle 4 day 1 (C4D1), after more than 5 weeks of nivolumab. Every patient was affected by relapse after autologous stem cell transplantation, while exposure to brentuximab vedotin was not uniform. Sequencing was performed with immunoSEQ multiplex PCR; in TCRdb, only in-frame clones are kept and a portion is missing. The sample lists roughly 48,000 clones; around nine tenths were seen once.

The TCR comes from a human donor with classical Hodgkin lymphoma. The chain couples TRBV6-4 to TRBJ2-3, with TRBD1 matching 7 bases. This material consisted of peripheral blood mononuclear cells (PBMCs), taken before the fourth cycle of nivolumab. The CDR3 here is CASSELRTGSTDTQYF. The DNA of the CDR3 is TGTGCCAGCAGTGAGCTACGGACAGGTAGCACAGATACGCAGTATTTT.